One T cell receptor (beta chain) is described in this entry. Its cognate antigen is unknown. The PCR used 60 Vbeta and 13 Jbeta primers. Sequencing was performed with immunoSEQ multiplex PCR; in TCRdb, only in-frame clones are kept and a portion is missing. The table includes around 140,000 clones, more than 75% detected once. This record comes from a study of cytomegalovirus exposure and HLA in healthy donors. Across the whole study: One earlier analysis, a look at 150 million to 200 million T cells, found almost 120 million unique TCR beta sequences.

The CDR3 is 11 amino acids. V gave up 2 bases and J gave up 13 bases, with 13 bases separating them. CDR1 is DFQATT and CDR2 is SNEGSKA in the germline V gene (reference sequence). Whole-study findings and limits: V segments that were indistinguishable, TRBV6-2 and TRBV6-3 among them, were omitted from analysis. TCR beta V- and J-gene trimming, according to a later analysis, was linked to a missense DCLRE1C variant.

This chain joins TRBV20-1 and TRBJ2-3, with a weak D call TRBD1 (5 bases). The sample consisted of PBMCs. This clonotype was obtained from a man aged 40-49 years in good health and CMV-seronegative. The CDR3 DNA is TGCAGTGCTAGAAAGGGGCCCAGGGAGTATTTT. It translates to CSARKGPREYF.